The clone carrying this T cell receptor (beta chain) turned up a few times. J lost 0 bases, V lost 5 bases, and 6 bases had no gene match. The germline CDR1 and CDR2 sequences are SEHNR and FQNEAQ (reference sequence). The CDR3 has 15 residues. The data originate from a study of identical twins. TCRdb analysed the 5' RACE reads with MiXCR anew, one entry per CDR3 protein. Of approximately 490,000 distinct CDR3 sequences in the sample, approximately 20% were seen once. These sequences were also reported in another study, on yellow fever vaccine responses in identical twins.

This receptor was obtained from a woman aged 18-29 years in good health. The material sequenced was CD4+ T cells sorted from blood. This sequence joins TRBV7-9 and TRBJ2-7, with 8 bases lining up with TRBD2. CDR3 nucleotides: TGTGCCAGCAGCCTGACTAGCGTCAGCTCCTACGAGCAGTACTTC. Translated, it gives CASSLTSVSSYEQYF.